The 23 T cell receptor beta chains listed next were all sequenced from one sample in a study of blood T cell repertoires in COVID-19 (dated by TCRdb to the early 2020s). Libraries came from the immunoSEQ multiplex PCR assay. TCRdb holds this immuneACCESS table with in-frame rearrangements only. Some clones are missing; in checked studies, unresolved V genes explain under half, and the rest has no known cause. The sample includes approximately 150,000 clones, with 83% observed a single time. The ten largest clones represent roughly 2% of the sample. Sequencing input: peripheral blood. The receptors originated from an elderly woman with acute or convalescent COVID-19.

V gene TRBV6-2 or TRBV6-3 combines with J gene TRBJ2-7, with D perhaps matching TRBD1 (6 bases). The V end was cut by 2 bases, the J end by 2 bases, with 13 bases between. Per germline, CDR1 MNHEY and CDR2 SVGEGT. This CDR3 region has 15 residues. In nucleotides, the CDR3 is TGTGCCAGCAGTTACGCAGCGGACAGAGCCTACGAGCAGTACTTC. Translation gives CASSYAADRAYEQYF.

The chain links TRBV6-2 or TRBV6-3 to TRBJ2-2; 10 positions agree with TRBD1. The CDR3 loop spans 15 amino acids. After removal of 5 bases from V and 5 bases from J, the junction contained 5 bases not matched to a gene. CDR1 MNHEY and CDR2 SVGEGT come from the germline V gene. The CDR3 is CASSLTGGETGELFF. Written as DNA, the CDR3 is TGTGCCAGCAGTCTGACAGGGGGCGAAACCGGGGAGCTGTTTTTT.

The chain carries TRBV5-1 and TRBJ2-3, with D tentatively TRBD1 (6 bases). Per germline, CDR1 SGHRS and CDR2 YFSETQ. CDR3 length: 12 amino acids. V lost 4 bases to trimming and J lost 8 bases, with 11 bases between them. Here the CDR3 DNA reads TGCGCCAGCAGCCCTGTAGGGGGTACGCAGTATTTT. Protein sequence: CASSPVGGTQYF. The full variable domain, with the rest looked up from reference TRBV5-1 and TRBJ2-3, is KAGVTQTPRYLIKTRGQQVTLSCSPISGHRSVSWYQQTPGQGLQFLFEYFSETQRNKGNFPGRFSGRQFSNSRSEMNVSTLELGDSALYLCASSPVGGTQYFGPGTRLTVL.

V is TRBV5-1 and J is TRBJ1-3; D is undetermined. Deletions cut 3 bases from V and 2 bases from J, with 9 bases between. In germline, CDR1 is SGHRS, CDR2 YFSETQ. The CDR3 has 14 amino acids. CDR3 DNA sequence: TGCGCCAGCAGCTGGGGAGAGGCTGGAAACACCATATATTTT. Translating it yields CASSWGEAGNTIYF.

The J gene is TRBJ1-6, the V gene TRBV18; no firm D call. Germline lookup yields CDR1 KGHSH and CDR2 LQKENI. The V end lost 2 bases, the J end lost 6 bases, and 5 bases lay between the germline ends. The CDR3 runs to 13 residues. Written as DNA, the CDR3 is TGTGCCAGCTCACCAGGCAGTAATTCACCCCTCCACTTT. Translated, it gives CASSPGSNSPLHF. Variable domain in full (rest from reference TRBV18 and TRBJ1-6): NAGVMQNPRHLVRRRGQEARLRCSPMKGHSHVYWYRQLPEEGLKFMVYLQKENIIDESGMPKERFSAEFPKEGPSILRIQQVVRGDSAAYFCASSPGSNSPLHFGNGTRLTVT.

The chain links TRBV15 to TRBJ2-5; D ambiguous. CDR3 size: 14 residues. The germline gives CDR1 LNHNV, CDR2 YYDKDF (reference sequence). Trimming stripped 1 base from V and 1 base from J, with 7 bases between. CDR3 protein: CATSRGEIQETQYF. CDR3 nucleotides: TGTGCCACCAGCAGAGGCGAGATCCAAGAGACCCAGTACTTC.

J is TRBJ1-2 and V is TRBV27; D gene unclear. V was shortened by 5 bases and J by 5 bases, with 15 bases between the two germline ends. From germline, CDR1 is MNHEY and CDR2 SMNVEV (reference sequence). The CDR3 length is 14 residues. This chain's CDR3 is CASSAAGLEYGYTF. The CDR3 DNA reads TGTGCCAGCAGTGCCGCGGGGTTGGAATATGGCTACACCTTC.

This sequence joins TRBV24-1 and TRBJ2-1, with 10 bases aligning to TRBD1. Losses at the gene ends were 4 bases for V and 9 bases for J; bases not matched to a gene: 8. This CDR3 contains 15 residues. CDR1 is KGHDR and CDR2 is SFDVKD in the germline V gene. The CDR3 is CATSEGGQGSAEQFF. CDR3 sequence (DNA): TGTGCCACCAGTGAAGGGGGACAGGGGTCTGCTGAGCAGTTCTTC.

V is TRBV7-9 and J is TRBJ2-7; maybe TRBD2 (5 bases). The CDR3 sequence is 14 residues long. The germline V and J ends were trimmed by 0 bases and 1 base, with 7 bases remaining between them. Germline-derived CDR1 and CDR2 are SEHNR and FQNEAQ (reference sequence). CDR3 region: CASSLARTSYEQYF. The DNA of the CDR3 is TGTGCCAGCAGCTTAGCAAGGACTTCCTACGAGCAGTACTTC. The full variable domain, in which reference TRBV7-9 and TRBJ2-7 provide the parts outside the CDR3, is DTGVSQNPRHKITKRGQNVTFRCDPISEHNRLYWYRQTLGQGPEFLTYFQNEAQLEKSRLLSDRFSAERPKGSFSTLEIQRTEQGDSAMYLCASSLARTSYEQYFGPGTRLTVT.

The chain combines TRBV19 with TRBJ1-5; D unclear. The CDR3 sequence is 15 residues long. Per the germline V gene, CDR1 is LNHDA and CDR2 is SQIVND (reference sequence). The V end was cut by 1 base, the J end by 3 bases, with 10 bases between. The DNA for the CDR3 is TGTGCCAGTAGTATAGTAGCAGACTCCAATCAGCCCCAGCATTTT. Translated: CASSIVADSNQPQHF.

V usage is TRBV15 and J usage is TRBJ1-3; D is unclear. The CDR3 covers 15 residues. The germline CDR1 and CDR2 sequences are LNHNV and YYDKDF (reference sequence). Deletions cut 2 bases from V and 0 bases from J, with 8 bases between. The CDR3 DNA sequence: TGTGCCACCAGCAGACGGGGTGCCTCTGGAAACACCATATATTTT. It specifies CATSRRGASGNTIYF.

The CDR3 here is CASSLGQNQPQHF. The CDR3, as DNA: TGTGCCAGCAGCTTAGGTCAAAATCAGCCCCAGCATTTT. The chain couples TRBV7-8 to TRBJ1-5; D ambiguous. Between the trimmed V and J ends, which lost 1 base and 4 bases, there was a span of 5 bases. Germline V CDR1 and CDR2: SGHVS, FQNEAQ. CDR3 length equals 13 residues. Together with reference TRBV7-8 and TRBJ1-5, the CDR3 gives the full variable domain: GAGVSQSPRYKVAKRGQDVALRCDPISGHVSLFWYQQALGQGPEFLTYFQNEAQLDKSGLPSDRFFAERPEGSVSTLKIQRTQQEDSAVYLCASSLGQNQPQHFGDGTRLSIL.

The rearrangement links TRBV24-1 to TRBJ2-3; 8 nucleotides line up with TRBD1. This CDR3 region has 14 residues. Germline CDR1 and CDR2: KGHDR and SFDVKD. Trimming cost V 3 bases and J 6 bases; bases outside gene matches: 4. Here the CDR3 DNA reads TGTGCCACCAGTGATAGCAGGGGGCGCGATACGCAGTATTTT. Protein: CATSDSRGRDTQYF.

This chain connects TRBV5-6 to TRBJ1-4; D is possibly TRBD1 (6 bases). Trimming cost V 2 bases and J 7 bases, with 9 bases left between them. Per germline, CDR1 SGHDT and CDR2 YYEEEE. The CDR3 loop spans 13 amino acids. The DNA of the CDR3 is TGTGCCAGCAGCTTCCAGGGGATTGAAAAACTGTTTTTT. It translates to CASSFQGIEKLFF.

The V call is TRBV3-1 (or the pseudogene TRBV3-2), the J call TRBJ1-1; D perhaps matches TRBD1 (5 bases). The V gene lost 0 bases and the J gene lost 4 bases, with 12 bases spanning the gap. The CDR3 is made up of 15 amino acids. CDR1 LGHDT and CDR2 YNNKEL come from the germline V gene (reference sequence). CDR3 DNA sequence: TGTGCCAGCAGCCAAGAGGGTTTCGGGGGCACTGAAGCTTTCTTT. Protein sequence: CASSQEGFGGTEAFF.

This sequence joins TRBV6-6 and TRBJ1-3, with D unresolved. Germline assignment: CDR1 MNHNY and CDR2 SVGAGI (reference sequence). The CDR3 has 12 residues. Trimming took off 2 bases at V and 9 bases at J, with 8 bases between the two ends. Here the CDR3 reads CASSYLPGTIYF. The CDR3 coding sequence is TGTGCCAGCAGTTACCTGCCCGGCACCATATATTTT.

The J gene is TRBJ1-6, the V gene TRBV19; 9 bases line up with TRBD1. This CDR3 spans 19 amino acids. J was trimmed by 8 bases and V by 3 bases; bases with no gene match: 17. The germline V gene encodes CDR1 LNHDA and CDR2 SQIVND (reference sequence). CDR3 loop: CASSIQRRPGQGFYSPLHF. The DNA of the CDR3 is TGTGCCAGTAGTATTCAAAGGAGACCGGGACAGGGTTTTTATTCACCCCTCCACTTT.

The chain joins TRBV10-3 to TRBJ2-3; the match to TRBD1 covers 8 bases. There are 14 residues in the CDR3. Germline values: CDR1 ENHRY, CDR2 SYGVKD. J lost 4 bases, V lost 6 bases, and 6 bases had no gene match. The CDR3 sequence: CAISLGQAPDTQYF. The DNA for the CDR3 is TGTGCCATCAGCCTGGGACAGGCGCCAGATACGCAGTATTTT.

The chain is built from TRBV11-2 and TRBJ1-1; D is possibly TRBD1 (6 bases). The ends were cut back, 3 bases at V and 1 base at J, with 6 bases in the middle. CDR1 is SGHAT and CDR2 is FQNNGV in the germline V gene. The CDR3 extends over 13 amino acids. In nucleotides, the CDR3 is TGTGCCAGCAGCTTCAGGGGGAACACTGAAGCTTTCTTT. It yields the protein CASSFRGNTEAFF.

The chain links TRBV3-1 (or the pseudogene TRBV3-2) to TRBJ2-7, with 7 nucleotides matching TRBD2. This CDR3 comprises 15 residues. Germline V gene sequence: CDR1 LGHDT, CDR2 YNNKEL (reference sequence). J was trimmed by 2 bases and V by 6 bases; bases with no gene match: 10. The CDR3 DNA reads as TGTGCCAGCAGAATCGGGACTACCGGCCCCTACGAGCAGTACTTC. Protein product: CASRIGTTGPYEQYF.

The chain employs TRBV5-1 and TRBJ1-6, with D hard to call. Trimming stripped 0 bases from V and 7 bases from J, with 14 bases between. The length of the CDR3 is 16 residues. Looked up from germline, CDR1 is SGHRS and CDR2 is YFSETQ. For the CDR3, the DNA is TGCGCCAGCAGCTTGGAGTCCGGGTCCCACAATTCACCCCTCCACTTT. This translates into CASSLESGSHNSPLHF.

The rearrangement links TRBV6-6 to TRBJ2-7; 9 nucleotides match TRBD1. V shed 6 bases and J 1 base; nucleotides not matched to a gene: 7. CDR1 is MNHNY and CDR2 is SVGAGI in the germline V gene (reference sequence). This CDR3 has 15 amino acids. The CDR3 region has the DNA TGTGCCAGCAGGAGTCCCGGGACAGGGTCCTACGAGCAGTACTTC. It translates to CASRSPGTGSYEQYF.

This chain joins TRBV6-1 and TRBJ2-7; the match to TRBD1 covers 7 bases. J lost 3 bases, V lost 1 base, and 3 bases had no gene match. CDR3 length equals 14 residues. CDR1 and CDR2 from the germline V gene are MNHNS and SASEGT. The CDR3 here is CASSEVGDSYEQYF. The CDR3 DNA sequence: TGTGCCAGCAGTGAAGTAGGGGACAGCTACGAGCAGTACTTC.